This T cell receptor beta chain was sequenced in a study of blood T cell repertoires in COVID-19. Study context: The United States, Italy and Spain supplied acute and convalescent COVID-19 samples.

Original processing notes: How many nucleated cells were present was estimated from reference gene primer amplification. Generated by immunoSEQ multiplex PCR, the TCRdb table keeps only in-frame clones and is missing some. The V and J calls and clone size come from that table; D and trimming were worked out from the DNA. Among approximately 250,000 clones listed, around 83% were seen once. A remark on this clone: Germline and junction disagree at one end, which may indicate a read error.

The CDR3 has 13 residues. Sequenced input: peripheral blood. This clonotype was obtained from a man aged 40-49 years who had recovered from COVID-19. The chain uses TRBV12-3 or TRBV12-4 and TRBJ1-5; 9 nucleotides match TRBD1. Written as DNA, the CDR3 is TGTGCCAGCAGTTTAAACAGGGGGCGAGATAGGAATTTT. Amino acid sequence: CASSLNRGRDRNF.